This TCR beta chain emerged from a study of T cell responses to AZD1222 COVID-19 vaccine. Libraries were prepared by immunoSEQ multiplex PCR; TCRdb keeps only in-frame clonotypes and omits some of them. Among about 120,000 clones, around nine tenths were seen once, and the ten largest hold more than 3.5%. Overall study findings and caveats: Repertoire sampling happened only post peak T cell response. Spike-wide coverage was observed for vaccine-associated CD4 TCRs, with dominant responses at 160-218 and 743-854. An increase in Spike-specific TCR breadth and depth was observed after two AZD1222 doses. Unmutated regions of variants are reportedly targeted by nearly half of spike-specific TCRs.

CDR1 and CDR2 (germline): SNHLY, FYNNEI. Trimming removed 3 bases from V and 5 bases from J, with 12 bases in between. The CDR3 covers 14 residues. As for this clone: Its cognate antigen is unknown.

This clonotype originated in an adult who received the MenACWY meningococcal vaccine as a control. The V call is TRBV2, the J call TRBJ2-3; D unresolved. Here the sequenced sample was peripheral blood, taken 28 days after the second dose of the MenACWY control vaccine. CDR3 sequence reads: CASSEDQTLDTQYF. The DNA of the CDR3 is TGTGCCAGCAGTGAGGACCAAACCCTAGATACGCAGTATTTT.